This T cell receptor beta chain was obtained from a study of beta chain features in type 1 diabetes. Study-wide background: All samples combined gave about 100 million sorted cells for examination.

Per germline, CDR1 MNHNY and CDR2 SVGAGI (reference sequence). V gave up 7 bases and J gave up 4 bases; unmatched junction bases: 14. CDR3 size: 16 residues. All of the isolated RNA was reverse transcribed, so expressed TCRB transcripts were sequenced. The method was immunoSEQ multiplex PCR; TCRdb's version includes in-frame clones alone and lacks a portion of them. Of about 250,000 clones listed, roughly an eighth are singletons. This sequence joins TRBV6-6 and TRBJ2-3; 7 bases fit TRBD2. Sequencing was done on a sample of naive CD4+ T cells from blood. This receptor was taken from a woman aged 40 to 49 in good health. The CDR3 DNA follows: TGTGCCAGCATCGACTGGGGAGGGGCAGGGTCAGATACGCAGTATTTT. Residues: CASIDWGGAGSDTQYF.